Reported below is one T cell receptor beta chain. These data come from a study of T cell changes during pregnancy in multiple sclerosis. Method: immunoSEQ multiplex PCR; TCRdb's copy keeps in-frame clones and lacks some. Among 50,000 to 65,000 clones listed, around 96% were seen once. This CDR3 has 15 amino acids. Germline lookup yields CDR1 SNHLY and CDR2 FYNNEI. J lost 2 bases, V lost 4 bases, and 7 bases had no gene match. This chain joins TRBV2 and TRBJ2-7, with 8 bases that match TRBD2. Sequences were derived from CD8+ T cells from peripheral blood mononuclear cells, sampled after pregnancy. This clonotype was sampled from a female donor with multiple sclerosis, enrolled in a pregnancy study. CDR3 sequence reads: CASSGASGRAYEQYF. The CDR3 coding sequence is TGTGCCAGCAGTGGAGCGAGCGGGAGAGCCTACGAGCAGTACTTC.